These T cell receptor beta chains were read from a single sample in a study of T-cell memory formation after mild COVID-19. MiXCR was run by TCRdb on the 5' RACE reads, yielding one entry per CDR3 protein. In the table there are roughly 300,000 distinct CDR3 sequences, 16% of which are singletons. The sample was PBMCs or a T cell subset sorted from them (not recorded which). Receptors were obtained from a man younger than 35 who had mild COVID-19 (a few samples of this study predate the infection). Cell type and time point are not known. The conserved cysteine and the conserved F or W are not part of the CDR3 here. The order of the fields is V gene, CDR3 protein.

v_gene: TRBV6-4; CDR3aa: ASSVLAGVTDTQY
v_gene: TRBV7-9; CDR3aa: ASSLSAGETQY
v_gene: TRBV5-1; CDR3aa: ASGAGQGTDTQY
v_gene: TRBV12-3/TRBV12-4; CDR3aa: ATKGTGTATDTQY
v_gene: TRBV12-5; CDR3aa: ASGLVARSYGYT
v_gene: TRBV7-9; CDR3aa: ASSPDQGTEKLF
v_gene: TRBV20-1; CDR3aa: SARSTVETNEKLF
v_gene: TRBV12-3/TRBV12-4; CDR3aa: ASRPRGQAGNTIY
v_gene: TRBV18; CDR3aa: ASSPGGHEQF
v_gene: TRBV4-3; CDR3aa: ASSQDPPGAGSPLH
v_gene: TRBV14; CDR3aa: ASSQGWREETQY
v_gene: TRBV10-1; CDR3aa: ASSDHEWGDTQY
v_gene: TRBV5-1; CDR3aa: ASSLWEMAKNIQY
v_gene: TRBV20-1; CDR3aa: SATTSGADNEQF
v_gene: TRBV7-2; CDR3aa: ASSRTGTGGSYT
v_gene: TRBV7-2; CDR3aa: ASSPPGGNTIY
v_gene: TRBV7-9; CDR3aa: ASSLGSGYT
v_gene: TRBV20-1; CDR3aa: SAFLAGGYNEQF
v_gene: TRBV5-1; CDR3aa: ASSWTSGGFTDTQY
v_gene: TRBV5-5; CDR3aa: ASSLTERVGGQPQH
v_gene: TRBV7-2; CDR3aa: ASSSTSGGGQF
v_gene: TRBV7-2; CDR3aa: ASSGTGTSGSDTQY
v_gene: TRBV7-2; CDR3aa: ASSLVLGGTGELF
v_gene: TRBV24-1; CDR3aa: ATSDGVADTQY
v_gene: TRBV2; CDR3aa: ASRLQGGRGAF
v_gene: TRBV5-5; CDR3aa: ASSLRTGGKGETQY
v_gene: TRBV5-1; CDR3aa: ASSSQGLGTYEQY
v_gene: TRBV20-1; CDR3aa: SAGDSQETQY
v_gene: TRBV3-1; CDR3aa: ASSQGPEQPQH
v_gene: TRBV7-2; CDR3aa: ASSLTRPYGYT
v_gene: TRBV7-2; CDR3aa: ASSFSGGAYEQY
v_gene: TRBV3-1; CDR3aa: ASSTFRGSEQF
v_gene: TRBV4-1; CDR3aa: ASSQDGGPVRGTQY
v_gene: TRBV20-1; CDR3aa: SAPGQGINQPQH
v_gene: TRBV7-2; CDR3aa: ASSSGGVRYGYT
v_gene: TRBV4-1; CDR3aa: ASSQVGVQTQY
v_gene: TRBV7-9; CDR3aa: ASSFGGEGNSPLH
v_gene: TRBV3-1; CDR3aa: ASSLTANIQY
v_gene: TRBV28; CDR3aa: ASSPSGRSGQPQH
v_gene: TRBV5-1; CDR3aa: ASSQPGQGSTEAF
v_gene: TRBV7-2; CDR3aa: ASSRGDIQY
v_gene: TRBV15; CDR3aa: ATSTASGPLYEQY
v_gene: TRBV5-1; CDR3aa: ASSLAVEVNEQF
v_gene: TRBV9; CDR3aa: ASSVTGTGPNEQF
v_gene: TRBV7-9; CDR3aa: ASSLGDVYHYGYT
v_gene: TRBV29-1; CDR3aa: SVNRDRTDTQY
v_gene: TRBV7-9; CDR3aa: ASSPGRAYEQY
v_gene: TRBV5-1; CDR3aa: ASSLARVRTDTQY
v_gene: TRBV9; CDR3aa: ASSPPASGGDEQY
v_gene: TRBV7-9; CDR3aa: ASSQAAGGYT
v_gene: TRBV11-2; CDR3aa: ASSWLADNTDTQY
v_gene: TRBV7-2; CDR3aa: ASSLSSPGDRDEKLF
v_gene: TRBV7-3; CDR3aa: ASSLSGGTDTQY
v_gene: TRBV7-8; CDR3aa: ASSSPGQGSRSNQPQH
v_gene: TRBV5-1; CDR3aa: ASSPGSRDTQY
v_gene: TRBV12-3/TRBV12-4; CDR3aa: ASSTEGGGAETQY
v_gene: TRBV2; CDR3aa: ASRSILNTEAF
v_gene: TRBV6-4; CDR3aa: ASSVLAGSTDTQY
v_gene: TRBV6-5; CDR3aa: ASSLAGLNEQF